These 28 T cell receptor beta chains share one sample of origin, sequenced in a study of post-analysis software for immune sequencing data. Overall study results and limits: Elevated frequency relative to controls characterized several TRBV segments in patients, TRBV5-6, TRBV5-1 and TRBV20-1 among them.

For these receptors, no antigen is known. Unique molecular identifiers were present in the TCR beta cDNA libraries. TCRdb re-analysed the PCR reads in MiXCR, keeping a single row per CDR3 protein. The sample consists of around 180,000 distinct CDR3 sequences, 25% to 35% of them appearing once. Specimen: blood. These receptors were obtained from a girl aged 5 to 17 with multiple sclerosis.

The CDR3, as DNA: TGTGCCAGCAATGATCGGGACAGAGCGAACACAGATACGCAGTATTTT. Amino acids: CASNDRDRANTDTQYF. J is TRBJ2-3 and V is TRBV2; TRBD1 agrees at 7 bases. Germline V gives CDR1 SNHLY, CDR2 FYNNEI. V lost 7 bases and J lost 2; bases outside the gene matches: 12. This CDR3 has 16 amino acids.

The gene calls are TRBV15 and TRBJ1-5; possible D gene TRBD1, 5 bases. There are 14 residues in the CDR3. CDR1 and CDR2 (germline): LNHNV, YYDKDF (reference sequence). With 3 bases removed from V and 3 bases from J, the gap between germline ends came to 9 bases. The CDR3 nucleotides are TGTGCCACCAGCAGTCGACAGCTCAATCAGCCCCAGCATTTT. Its translation is CATSSRQLNQPQHF.

The J gene is TRBJ1-4, the V gene TRBV20-1, with D hard to call. Germline CDR1 DFQATT, CDR2 SNEGSKA (reference sequence). V was shortened by 6 bases and J by 0 bases, with 14 bases between the two germline ends. This CDR3 is 15 amino acids long. As DNA, the CDR3 is TGCAGTGCAATGGACGGCGGGGCAACTAATGAAAAACTGTTTTTT. Its protein product is CSAMDGGATNEKLFF.

As regards this clonotype: The junction differs from germline at one of its ends, possibly a read error. This chain uses TRBV7-7 with TRBJ2-2; D tentatively fits TRBD1 or TRBD2 (5 bases each). Germline V lookup: CDR1 SSHAT, CDR2 FNYEAQ (reference sequence). The CDR3 consists of 15 residues. The CDR3 sequence: CASSPGTPGTGELFF. CDR3 DNA: TGTGCTAGCAGCCCCGGGACCCCCGGGACCGGGGAGCTGTTTTTT.

The chain uses TRBV5-1 and TRBJ2-1; 7 nucleotides agree with TRBD1. This CDR3 is built from 14 residues. The V gene end was trimmed by 5 bases and the J gene end by 7 bases; junction bases not matched to a gene: 9. Germline loops: CDR1 SGHRS, CDR2 YFSETQ. CDR3 sequence reads: CASRTGVRLNEQFF. CDR3 coding DNA: TGCGCCAGCAGAACAGGGGTGAGGTTGAATGAGCAGTTCTTC.

This clonotype was seen a few times. The chain employs TRBV12-3 or TRBV12-4 and TRBJ1-5; weak D call: TRBD1 (6 bases). The CDR3 spans 17 residues. V was clipped by 2 bases and J by 4 bases, with 18 bases between them. In nucleotides, the CDR3 is TGTGCCAGCAGTTTAAAAGTGTCGCAGGGGAGAAATCAGCCCCAGCATTTT. It codes for CASSLKVSQGRNQPQHF.

A word on this clonotype: At one of its ends the junction is not consistent with the germline gene, which may arise from a read error. V is TRBV4-1 and J is TRBJ1-6; D unresolved. Germline-derived CDR1 and CDR2 are MGHRA and YSYEKL. The CDR3 is 15 amino acids. CDR3 protein: CASSQSPGGNLPLHF. CDR3 DNA sequence: TGCGCCAGCAGCCAATCCCCCGGCGGGAATTTACCCCTCCACTTT.

The chain joins TRBV7-3 to TRBJ2-5, with TRBD2 matching 8 bases. Gene TRBJ2-7 matches the end of the DNA better, so the J call may be wrong. The germline gives CDR1 SGHTA, CDR2 FQGTGA. This CDR3 is built from 15 residues. This CDR3 reads CASSPGGGTINEQYF. CDR3 nucleotides: TGTGCCAGCAGCCCGGGGGGGGGCACGATCAACGAGCAGTACTTC.

The sample holds many counts of this clonotype. This chain joins TRBV20-1 and TRBJ2-3; 9 bases match TRBD2. The ends lost 5 bases at V and 0 bases at J; junction bases unmatched: 6. The CDR3 length is 15 residues. Germline lookup yields CDR1 DFQATT and CDR2 SNEGSKA (reference sequence). The CDR3 loop is CSASRLAESTDTQYF. The CDR3 DNA sequence: TGCAGTGCTTCCCGACTAGCGGAAAGCACAGATACGCAGTATTTT.

This clonotype was recorded once. A read error may explain this, as a much larger clone is one base away. The genes are TRBV7-9 and TRBJ2-1; 9 bases match TRBD1. Germline V gene data show CDR1 as SEHNR and CDR2 as FQNEAQ (reference sequence). The CDR3 sequence is 14 residues long. The V and J ends lost 4 bases and 9 bases, in that order; junction bases with no gene match: 7. The CDR3: CASSWGDRGGEQFF. In nucleotides, the CDR3 is TGTGCCAGCAGCTGGGGTGACAGGGGGGGTGAGCAGTTCTTC.

This chain links TRBV12-3 or TRBV12-4 with TRBJ1-1, with a possible D match to TRBD1 (6 bases). This CDR3 is built from 17 residues. Trimming stripped 6 bases from V and 0 bases from J, with 20 bases between. DNA of the CDR3: TGTGCCAGCAGCCCAGCCGGGACATATTGGGTGAACACTGAAGCTTTCTTT. Its translation: CASSPAGTYWVNTEAFF.

J is TRBJ1-1 and V is TRBV18; TRBD1 is a possible D gene (5 bases). This CDR3 has 13 amino acids. Between the trimmed V and J ends, which lost 6 bases and 8 bases, there was a span of 16 bases. Germline CDR1 is KGHSH and CDR2 is LQKENI. The DNA for the CDR3 is TGTGCCAGCTCCCCCACCGTCGGGACGGAAGCTTTCTTT. It codes for CASSPTVGTEAFF.

V gene TRBV3-1 combines with J gene TRBJ2-1, with TRBD2 identical over 7 bases. The J segment lost 5 bases and the V segment lost 2 bases, leaving 9 bases of the junction unmatched. CDR1 is LGHDT, CDR2 YNNKEL, per germline (reference sequence). This CDR3 region has 16 residues. The CDR3: CASSQNPSGNNNEQFF. The CDR3 DNA reads as TGTGCCAGCAGCCAAAATCCGAGCGGGAACAACAATGAGCAGTTCTTC.

There are many counts of this clonotype. The rearrangement uses TRBV6-4 and TRBJ2-3; TRBD2 aligns across 12 bases. The germline V gene encodes CDR1 MRHNA and CDR2 SNTAGT. CDR3 size: 15 residues. With 4 bases clipped from V and 2 bases from J, the junction kept 1 base outside the gene matches. CDR3 coding DNA: TGTGCCAGCAGTGCTAGCGGGAGGGCCACAGATACGCAGTATTTT. This sequence encodes CASSASGRATDTQYF.

V gene TRBV18 combines with J gene TRBJ2-4; possibly TRBD2 for D (5 bases). With 6 bases removed from V and 13 bases from J, the gap between germline ends came to 13 bases. Germline CDR1 is KGHSH and CDR2 is LQKENI. The CDR3 consists of 11 residues. CDR3 region: CASSFPREQYF. The CDR3, as DNA: TGTGCCAGCTCCTTTCCGAGGGAGCAGTACTTC.

This clonotype was counted only a few times. This may come from a read error, since a much larger clone is one base off. CDR3 protein: CASSYTRTGYYNEQFF. CDR3 DNA sequence: TGTGCCAGCAGTTACACTAGAACAGGGTACTACAATGAGCAGTTCTTC. This chain connects TRBV6-2 or TRBV6-3 to TRBJ2-1; tentative D call: TRBD1 (6 bases). V was cut by 2 bases and J by 3 bases, with 14 bases left in between. CDR3 size: 16 residues. Looked up from germline, CDR1 is MNHEY and CDR2 is SVGEGT.

The sample holds one count of this clonotype. The rearrangement joins TRBV20-1 to TRBJ1-2; tentative D call: TRBD1 (6 bases). V lost 8 bases to trimming and J lost 2 bases, with 33 bases between them. Germline V lookup: CDR1 DFQATT, CDR2 SNEGSKA (reference sequence). CDR3 length: 19 residues. CDR3 region: CSSPEGGGFSDRPNYGYTF. The CDR3 nucleotides read TGCAGTAGCCCGGAGGGGGGGGGGTTCTCAGACAGACCGAACTATGGCTACACCTTC.

Concerning this clonotype: One end of the junction varies from germline; a read error may be responsible. The chain links TRBV20-1 to TRBJ2-4, with D hard to call. CDR1 and CDR2 (germline): DFQATT, SNEGSKA (reference sequence). The CDR3 covers 14 residues. CDR3 residues: CSARDSHSSNIQHF. The CDR3 DNA is TGCAGTGCTAGAGATTCCCATAGCTCAAACATTCAGCACTTC.

This clonotype was counted many times. The chain links TRBV30 to TRBJ2-1; D is unclear. Germline V gives CDR1 GTSNPN, CDR2 SVGIG (reference sequence). The CDR3 sequence is 10 residues long. With 5 bases removed from V and 10 bases from J, the gap between germline ends came to 9 bases. The CDR3 sequence is CAWGAREQFF. CDR3 sequence (DNA): TGTGCCTGGGGTGCTAGGGAGCAGTTCTTC.

This clonotype was seen ten or more times. The chain joins TRBV15 to TRBJ2-5; TRBD1 matches at 9 bases. The CDR3 is made up of 15 amino acids. Losses at the gene ends were 4 bases for V and 5 bases for J; bases not matched to a gene: 8. Germline loops: CDR1 LNHNV, CDR2 YYDKDF (reference sequence). For the CDR3, the DNA is TGTGCCACCAGCAAGACAGGGGGGGAAGGGGAGACCCAGTACTTC. It translates to CATSKTGGEGETQYF.

Notes on this clonotype: This may stem from a read error, because a much larger clone lies one nucleotide away. This chain links TRBV5-1 with TRBJ2-3, with D hard to call. V was pared by 3 bases and J by 2 bases, with 7 bases between. The CDR3 totals 13 residues. The V gene's germline CDR1 is SGHRS and CDR2 YFSETQ. The DNA for the CDR3 is TGCGCCAGCAGCTATACAGTCACAGATACGCAGTATTTT. Amino acid sequence: CASSYTVTDTQYF.

Remarks on this clonotype: A read error may explain this, as a much larger clone is one base away. The chain recombines TRBV6-5 with TRBJ2-1; weak D call: TRBD2 (6 bases). V was trimmed by 7 bases and J by 2 bases, leaving 15 bases between them. This CDR3 is built from 15 residues. CDR1 is MNHEY and CDR2 is SVGAGI in the germline V gene. CDR3 DNA: TGTGCCAGCATTCCCGGACGGGGGACCTACAATGAGCAGTTCTTC. This encodes CASIPGRGTYNEQFF.

The chain links TRBV5-1 to TRBJ2-3; D gene unclear. The V end lost 0 bases, the J end lost 0 bases, and 11 bases lay between the germline ends. Germline CDR1 SGHRS, CDR2 YFSETQ. The CDR3 extends over 16 amino acids. In DNA, the CDR3 is TGCGCCAGCAGCTTGGATTTTGTCGGGAGCACAGATACGCAGTATTTT. It is translated as CASSLDFVGSTDTQYF.

This clonotype has a handful of counts. The gene calls are TRBV12-3 or TRBV12-4 and TRBJ1-6; D call uncertain. Trimming removed 3 bases at V and 10 bases at J, with 10 bases between. The CDR3 is 13 amino acids. The CDR3 bases are TGTGCCAGCAGTTTTGGGGAAGGGTCACCCCTCCACTTT. Translation gives CASSFGEGSPLHF.

In this sample, this clonotype turned up many times. The V call is TRBV18, the J call TRBJ2-3; 8 bases are shared with TRBD2. Trimming removed 6 bases from V and 10 bases from J; junction bases left unmatched: 9. The CDR3 extends over 13 amino acids. Germline V gives CDR1 KGHSH, CDR2 LQKENI. CDR3 coding DNA: TGTGCCAGCTCCCCTCGGGGGGGGGAATCGCAGTATTTT. This codes for CASSPRGGESQYF.

This clonotype was observed at least ten times. V gene TRBV7-6 combines with J gene TRBJ2-6; D unresolved. The germline gives CDR1 SGHVS, CDR2 FNYEAQ. The V and J ends lost 5 bases and 0 bases respectively, with 2 bases between them. The CDR3 has 13 residues. CDR3 DNA sequence: TGTGCCAGCAGCGTCTCTGGGGCCAACGTCCTGACTTTC. Protein: CASSVSGANVLTF.

The sample holds a few counts of this clonotype. V usage is TRBV12-3 or TRBV12-4 and J usage is TRBJ2-3; TRBD1 matches 7 bases. V lost 0 bases and J lost 0; bases outside the gene matches: 21. This CDR3 contains 22 residues. The DNA of the CDR3 is TGTGCCAGCAGTTTAGCCCTTTTACATGGGACAGATCCTGGCTCTAGCACAGATACGCAGTATTTT. Its translation is CASSLALLHGTDPGSSTDTQYF.

The sample holds many counts of this clonotype. The chain carries TRBV4-1 and TRBJ2-5; possibly TRBD1 for D (5 bases). Germline V CDR1 and CDR2: MGHRA, YSYEKL. With 0 bases removed from V and 5 bases from J, the gap between germline ends came to 13 bases. The CDR3 sequence is 15 residues long. This chain's CDR3 is CASSQDSPGLETQYF. The CDR3 bases are TGCGCCAGCAGCCAAGACAGCCCAGGGCTGGAGACCCAGTACTTC.